The 17 T cell receptor beta chains listed next were all sequenced from one sample in a study of cytomegalovirus exposure and HLA in healthy donors. Primers for the PCR totalled 60 Vbeta and 13 Jbeta. The repertoire was sequenced with immunoSEQ multiplex PCR; TCRdb's copy has only in-frame clones and lacks some. The sample contains 120,000 or so clones, about 68% of which appear only once. Material for sequencing was PBMCs. These receptors were obtained from a man aged 40-50 years in good health and CMV-seropositive.

The chain couples TRBV6-1 to TRBJ2-7; D remains unclear. V gave up 9 bases and J gave up 2 bases, with 11 bases separating them. The germline CDR1 and CDR2 sequences are MNHNS and SASEGT. The CDR3 covers 12 residues. In DNA, the CDR3 is TGTGCCAGTGGCGGCATTACCTACGAGCAGTACTTC. This gives the protein CASGGITYEQYF.

In regard to this clone: The same CDR3 is also encoded by other DNA sequences in this sample. This chain's CDR3 is CASSLTPGEQYF. CDR3 coding DNA: TGTGCCAGCAGCTTAACCCCGGGGGAGCAGTACTTC. The chain uses TRBV7-2 and TRBJ2-7; possibly TRBD2 for D (5 bases). The CDR3 runs 12 residues. V lost 2 bases and J 7 bases, leaving 9 bases between the germline ends. Germline assignment: CDR1 SGHTA and CDR2 FQGNSA. Combining the CDR3 with reference TRBV7-2 and TRBJ2-7 gives the whole variable domain GAGVSQSPSNKVTEKGKDVELRCDPISGHTALYWYRQSLGQGLEFLIYFQGNSAPDKSGLPSDRFSAERTGGSVSTLTIQRTQQEDSAVYLCASSLTPGEQYFGPGTRLTVT.

This chain connects TRBV10-2 to TRBJ2-3; D unclear. The V end was cut by 3 bases, the J end by 0 bases, with 7 bases between. Germline CDR1 and CDR2: WSHSY and SAAADI. The CDR3 sequence is 14 residues long. The CDR3 DNA reads as TGCGCCAGCAGTGACCTAGATAGCACAGATACGCAGTATTTT. This sequence encodes CASSDLDSTDTQYF.

The chain combines TRBV11-2 with TRBJ2-7, with D tentatively TRBD1 (5 bases). The CDR3 extends over 14 amino acids. CDR1 and CDR2 from the germline V gene are SGHAT and FQNNGV. V shed 0 bases and J shed 5 bases, with 11 bases lying between them. The CDR3 sequence is CASSLDLEGDEQYF. CDR3 nucleotide sequence: TGTGCCAGCAGCTTAGATCTAGAAGGGGACGAGCAGTACTTC. Together with reference TRBV11-2 and TRBJ2-7, the CDR3 gives the full variable domain: EAGVAQSPRYKIIEKRQSVAFWCNPISGHATLYWYQQILGQGPKLLIQFQNNGVVDDSQLPKDRFSAERLKGVDSTLKIQPAKLEDSAVYLCASSLDLEGDEQYFGPGTRLTVT.

This chain links TRBV15 with TRBJ2-5; D gene uncertain. Trimming stripped 0 bases from V and 2 bases from J, with 7 bases between. The CDR3 has 14 amino acids. The germline CDR1 and CDR2 sequences are LNHNV and YYDKDF (reference sequence). CDR3 region: CATSRDLQQETQYF. The CDR3 bases are TGTGCCACCAGCAGAGATTTACAACAAGAGACCCAGTACTTC.

J is TRBJ2-3 and V is TRBV6-5, with D possibly matching TRBD2 (8 bases). CDR1 is MNHEY and CDR2 is SVGAGI in the germline V gene. This CDR3 region has 13 residues. Trimming cost V 6 bases and J 6 bases, with 13 bases left between them. CDR3 amino acids: CASRGLGGDTQYF. CDR3 in DNA: TGTGCCAGCAGGGGACTAGGGGGCGATACGCAGTATTTT.

The V gene is TRBV7-2, the J gene TRBJ2-6, with 7 bases identical to TRBD1. V shed 5 bases and J 4 bases; nucleotides not matched to a gene: 8. Germline CDR1 is SGHTA and CDR2 is FQGNSA. The CDR3 runs to 16 residues. In DNA, the CDR3 is TGTGCCAGCAGCCCCCAGACAGGGCCAGGGGCCAACGTCCTGACTTTC. Translated: CASSPQTGPGANVLTF.

The chain couples TRBV5-5 to TRBJ2-5; D is perhaps TRBD1 (6 bases). The CDR3 sequence is 15 residues long. CDR1 and CDR2 (germline): SGHKS, YYEKEE (reference sequence). Trimming removed 4 bases from V and 2 bases from J, with 15 bases in between. CDR3 in amino acids: CASSLRVGGQETQYF. The CDR3 DNA reads TGTGCCAGCAGCCTGCGGGTAGGGGGACAAGAGACCCAGTACTTC.

J is TRBJ2-1 and V is TRBV9; D gene ambiguous. Trimming shortened V by 0 bases and J by 5 bases, and 12 bases separated the two germline ends. Germline CDR1 SGDLS, CDR2 YYNGEE. This CDR3 region has 15 residues. This CDR3 reads CASSVESLPHNEQFF. The CDR3 DNA reads TGTGCCAGCAGCGTAGAGAGCCTGCCCCACAATGAGCAGTTCTTC.

The chain has TRBV9 and TRBJ2-5, with D possibly matching TRBD2 (5 bases). From germline, CDR1 is SGDLS and CDR2 YYNGEE. There are 18 residues in the CDR3. V was pared by 0 bases and J by 10 bases, with 28 bases between. DNA for the CDR3: TGTGCCAGCAGCGTAGCTACGGCGAATGGACGGGGTAGAGTTGTCCAGTACTTC. This codes for CASSVATANGRGRVVQYF. Supplemented by reference TRBV9 and TRBJ2-5, the full variable domain reads DSGVTQTPKHLITATGQRVTLRCSPRSGDLSVYWYQQSLDQGLQFLIQYYNGEERAKGNILERFSAQQFPDLHSELNLSSLELGDSALYFCASSVATANGRGRVVQYFGPGTRLLVL.

The chain combines TRBV14 with TRBJ2-1; 8 positions agree with TRBD2. The CDR3 is made up of 14 amino acids. Germline assignment: CDR1 SGHDN and CDR2 FVKESK. The junction had 9 bases not matched to a gene; V was cut back by 4 bases and J by 10 bases. CDR3 residues: CASSRGLAPLEQFF. DNA for the CDR3: TGTGCCAGCAGCCGTGGACTAGCCCCCTTGGAGCAGTTCTTC.

This chain joins TRBV27 and TRBJ2-1, with TRBD2 matching 8 bases. CDR1 MNHEY and CDR2 SMNVEV come from the germline V gene (reference sequence). J was trimmed by 5 bases and V by 2 bases; bases with no gene match: 23. The length of the CDR3 is 21 residues. The CDR3: CASSLGALGGRTGGPNNEQFF. In DNA form, the CDR3 reads TGTGCCAGCAGTTTAGGGGCTCTCGGGGGGCGGACGGGAGGGCCGAACAATGAGCAGTTCTTC.

The V and J genes are TRBV14 and TRBJ2-1; 12 bases map to TRBD2. V shed 4 bases and J 3 bases; nucleotides not matched to a gene: 4. Germline V gene data show CDR1 as SGHDN and CDR2 as FVKESK. This CDR3 is 16 amino acids long. CDR3 DNA sequence: TGTGCCAGCAGCCCGCTAGCGGGAGGGAACTACAATGAGCAGTTCTTC. Translation gives CASSPLAGGNYNEQFF.

The V gene is TRBV10-3, the J gene TRBJ2-2; 10 positions match TRBD2. V lost 2 bases and J lost 2; bases outside the gene matches: 2. Germline lookup yields CDR1 ENHRY and CDR2 SYGVKD. The CDR3 sequence is 16 residues long. CDR3 protein: CAISESGGANTGELFF. In nucleotides, the CDR3 is TGTGCCATCAGTGAGAGCGGGGGGGCCAACACCGGGGAGCTGTTTTTT.

This chain links TRBV30 with TRBJ1-2; D perhaps matches TRBD1 (6 bases). Germline V gene data show CDR1 as GTSNPN and CDR2 as SVGIG (reference sequence). V lost 3 bases to trimming and J lost 4 bases, with 12 bases between them. The CDR3 consists of 13 residues. CDR3 loop: CAWSPGTSYGYTF. Written as DNA, the CDR3 is TGTGCCTGGAGCCCAGGGACATCCTATGGCTACACCTTC.

This sequence joins TRBV4-1 and TRBJ1-1; 8 nucleotides align to TRBD1. Germline trimming cut 4 bases from V and 3 bases from J; bases unmatched to any gene: 10. This CDR3 is 16 amino acids long. The germline gives CDR1 MGHRA, CDR2 YSYEKL. For the CDR3, the DNA is TGCGCCAGCAGCCTTAGAGGGACAGGCTGGGACACTGAAGCTTTCTTT. The encoded protein is CASSLRGTGWDTEAFF.

This clone occurred once. The genes are TRBV15 and TRBJ2-2; the D gene is possibly TRBD1 (6 bases). Between the trimmed V and J ends, which lost 2 bases and 6 bases, there was a span of 22 bases. Germline CDR1 and CDR2: LNHNV and YYDKDF (reference sequence). This CDR3 is built from 18 residues. The CDR3 region has the DNA TGTGCCACCAGCAGAAAATACAGGGAATCAAGGATCCCCGGGGAGCTGTTTTTT. Amino acid sequence: CATSRKYRESRIPGELFF.